This T cell receptor beta chain appears in the sequencing data of a study of graft-versus-host responses after intestinal transplantation. Study as a whole: Every recipient underwent anti-thymocyte globulin induction, then tacrolimus and steroids for two to four years. Broader study findings: Early HvG declines after transplant were associated with peak circulating GvH clone levels. Allograft graft-versus-host to host-versus-graft clonal ratios ran high in patients with graft-donor T cell macrochimerism. Ileal or blood samples showed some GvH clones first, and such clones were also found in recipient marrow.

With respect to this clone: Its target is not known.

The CDR3 has 13 residues. CDR1 is GTSNPN and CDR2 is SVGIG in the germline V gene (reference sequence). Between the trimmed V and J ends, which lost 1 base and 4 bases, there was a span of 8 bases. Some clones are missing from TCRdb's copy, which holds only in-frame ones; the method was immunoSEQ multiplex PCR. The table lists about 88,000 clones, about 95% of them singletons. The source of this sequence is a human donor who was the organ donor for an intestinal transplant. Here the sequenced sample was unstimulated CD4+ T cells sorted from spleen or lymph node cells, taken before transplant. This chain uses TRBV30 with TRBJ1-5; D is undetermined. The CDR3 region has the DNA TGTGCCTGGAGTGGGGGAGGGAATCAGCCCCAGCATTTT. This translates into CAWSGGGNQPQHF.